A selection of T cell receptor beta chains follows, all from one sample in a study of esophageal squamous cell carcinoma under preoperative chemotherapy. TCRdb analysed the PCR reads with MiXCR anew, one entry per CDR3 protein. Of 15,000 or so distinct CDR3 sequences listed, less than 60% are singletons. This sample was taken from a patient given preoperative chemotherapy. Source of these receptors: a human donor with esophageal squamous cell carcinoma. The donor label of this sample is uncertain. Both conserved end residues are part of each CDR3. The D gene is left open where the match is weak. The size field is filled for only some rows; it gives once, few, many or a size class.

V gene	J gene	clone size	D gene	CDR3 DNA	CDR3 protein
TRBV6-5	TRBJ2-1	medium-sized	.	TGTGCCAGCAGTTACTCGACAGTTAGCTTTGAGCAGTTCTTC	CASSYSTVSFEQFF
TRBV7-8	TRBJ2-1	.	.	TGTGCCAGCAGCTTAGCGGGGATGAGCTCCTACGAGCAGTTCTTC	CASSLAGMSSYEQFF
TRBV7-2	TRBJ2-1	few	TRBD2	TGTGCCAGCAGCTTAGACGGGAGGGGTGACAATGAGCAGTTCTTC	CASSLDGRGDNEQFF
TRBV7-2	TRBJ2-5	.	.	TGTGCCAGCAGCCAGGACGTAATTGCCCAAGACACCCAGTACTTC	CASSQDVIAQDTQYF
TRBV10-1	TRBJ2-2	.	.	TGCGCCAGCAGTGTTGCCACCCTGGGAACAGGGACGCTGTTTTTT	CASSVATLGTGTLFF
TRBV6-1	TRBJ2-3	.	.	TGTGCCAGCAGACCTCCGACCGCCAGCACTAGCACAGATACGCAGTATTTT	CASRPPTASTSTDTQYF
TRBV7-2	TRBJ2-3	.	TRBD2	TGTGCCAGCAGTGAACCTGGGGGGCTAGCGGGAGTGGCGCAGTATTTT	CASSEPGGLAGVAQYF
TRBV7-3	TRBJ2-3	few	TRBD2	TGTGCCAGCAGCCCAGGGACTAGCGGGGGGGCCGCAGATACGCAGTATTTT	CASSPGTSGGAADTQYF
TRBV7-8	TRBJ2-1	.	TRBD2	TGTGCCAGCAGCGCCCCACTAGCGGGAGGACCCAATGAGCAGTTCTTC	CASSAPLAGGPNEQFF
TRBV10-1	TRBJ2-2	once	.	TGCGCGAGCTCCGGGGCTATGAGCACCGAGACGCTGTTTTTT	CASSGAMSTETLFF
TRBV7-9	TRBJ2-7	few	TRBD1	TGTGCCAGCAGCTTCAACCGGGACAGGGGCCCCTCTCGGGAGCAGTACTTC	CASSFNRDRGPSREQYF
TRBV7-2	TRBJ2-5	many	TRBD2	TGTGCCAGCAGCCTGTATGGGACTAGCGGGAGGCAGACCCAGTACTTC	CASSLYGTSGRQTQYF
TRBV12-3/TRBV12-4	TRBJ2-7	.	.	TGTGCCAGCATTCGGAGGCGGGACGGCACAAACACGCAGTACTTC	CASIRRRDGTNTQYF
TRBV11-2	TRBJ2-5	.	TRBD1	TGTGCCAGCAGCCCTAGACAGGGGGCCCGTGGTGGGCAGTACTTC	CASSPRQGARGGQYF
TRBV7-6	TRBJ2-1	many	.	TGTGCCAGCAGCTTAGACGGGAGTTCCGCCGATGAGCAGTTCTTC	CASSLDGSSADEQFF
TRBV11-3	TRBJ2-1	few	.	TGTGCCAGCAGCCCTCCCGGTAGGAATGAGCAGTTCTTC	CASSPPGRNEQFF
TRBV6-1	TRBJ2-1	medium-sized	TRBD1	TGTGCCAGCAGTGGCAGACAGGGACGGGACTACAATGAGCAGTTCTTC	CASSGRQGRDYNEQFF
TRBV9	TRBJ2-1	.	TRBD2	TGTGCCAGCAGCGTTCTCAGCGGGAGCATCTGGGATGAGCAGTTCTTC	CASSVLSGSIWDEQFF
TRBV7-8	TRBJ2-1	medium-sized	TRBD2	TGTGCCAGCAGCTCTGTACTAGCGGGGCTCAATGAGCAGTTCTTC	CASSSVLAGLNEQFF
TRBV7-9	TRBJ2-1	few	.	TGTGCCAGCAGCTTAGTTGTTCTAGGGTACTACAATGAGCAGTTCTTC	CASSLVVLGYYNEQFF
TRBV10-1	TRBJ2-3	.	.	TGCGCCAGCAGTGTTACGACCGGGGCTGTTAGCACAGGTAAGCAGTATTTT	CASSVTTGAVSTGKQYF
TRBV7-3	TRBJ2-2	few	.	TGTGCCAGCAGCTTACAGGGGAACACCGGGGAGCTGTTTTTT	CASSLQGNTGELFF
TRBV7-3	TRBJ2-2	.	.	TGTGCCAGGGGCGGACAGGCGGGAAGCACAGATGCGCTGTATTTT	CARGGQAGSTDALYF
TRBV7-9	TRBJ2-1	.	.	TGTGCCAGCAGTTCTAAAAGGAGGTTAGGAAATGAGCAGTTCTTC	CASSSKRRLGNEQFF
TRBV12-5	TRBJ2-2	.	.	TGTGCTAGTGGTTTGGCAGTCAGCACAGATACGCTGTTTTTT	CASGLAVSTDTLFF
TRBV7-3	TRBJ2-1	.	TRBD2	TGTGCCAGCAGCCCCCGGCGGGAGCGACGTGAGCAGTTCTTC	CASSPRRERREQFF
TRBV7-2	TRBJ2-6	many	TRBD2	TGTTCAAGTGGGGGGGGAAGGGCTGGGGCCAACGTCCTGACTTTC	CSSGGGRAGANVLTF
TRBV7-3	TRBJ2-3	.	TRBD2	TGTGCCAGCAGCTTATGGTCGGGCCCGGGAGGTGGAGATACGCAGTATTTT	CASSLWSGPGGGDTQYF
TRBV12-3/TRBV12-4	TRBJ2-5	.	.	TGTGCCAGCAGTTTTAACTCATGGGAGACCCAGTACTTC	CASSFNSWETQYF
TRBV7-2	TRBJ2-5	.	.	TGTGCCAGCGGGGGGGGCGGGGGCCGTGTCCAAGAGACCCAGTACTTC	CASGGGGGRVQETQYF
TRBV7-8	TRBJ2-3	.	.	TGTGCCAGCAGCTCCTGGGGTAGCTGGACCAAAAATACGCAGTACTTT	CASSSWGSWTKNTQYF
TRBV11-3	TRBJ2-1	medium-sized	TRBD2	TGTGCCAGCAGCTCCGGGGGGGGTGGGTCCTACAATGAGCAGTTCTTC	CASSSGGGGSYNEQFF
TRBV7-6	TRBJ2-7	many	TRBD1	TGTGCCAGCAGCTTAAGGGCGACAGGGAGTGGTCCCTACGAGCAGTACTTC	CASSLRATGSGPYEQYF
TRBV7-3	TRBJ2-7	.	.	TGTGCCAGCAGCCCAGACGCCACAGATACGCAGTACTTC	CASSPDATDTQYF
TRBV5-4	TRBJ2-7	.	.	TGTGCCAGCATGGTGGCAGGGCCACCGAACAACGAGCAGTACTTC	CASMVAGPPNNEQYF
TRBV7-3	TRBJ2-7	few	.	TGTGCCAGCAGCTTAGGCGGAGGACTCGATTACGAGCAGTACTTC	CASSLGGGLDYEQYF
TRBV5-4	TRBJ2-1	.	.	TGTGCCAGCAGCTTGGTCCGGGATAATGAGCAGTTCTTC	CASSLVRDNEQFF
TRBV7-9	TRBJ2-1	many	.	TGTGCCAGCAGCTCTTGGGGGGGCGGCCACAGCTCCTACAATGAGCAGTTCTTC	CASSSWGGGHSSYNEQFF
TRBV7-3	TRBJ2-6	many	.	TGTGCCAGCAGCTTCACAGGTCCTGGGGCCAACGTCCTGACTTTC	CASSFTGPGANVLTF